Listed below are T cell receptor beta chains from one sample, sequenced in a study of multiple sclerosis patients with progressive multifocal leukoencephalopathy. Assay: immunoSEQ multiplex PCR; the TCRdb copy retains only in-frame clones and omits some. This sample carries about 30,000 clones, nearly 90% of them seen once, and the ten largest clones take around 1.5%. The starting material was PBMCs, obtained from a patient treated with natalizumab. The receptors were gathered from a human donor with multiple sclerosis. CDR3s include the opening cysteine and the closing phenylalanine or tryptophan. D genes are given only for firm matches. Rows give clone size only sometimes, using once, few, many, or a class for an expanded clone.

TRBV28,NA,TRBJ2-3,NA,TGTGCCAGCTACGCGGTTCAGACAGATACGCAGTATTTT,CASYAVQTDTQYF
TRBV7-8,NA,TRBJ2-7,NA,TGTGCCAGCAGTTTTACCCGTCAGGGCCGCGAGCAGTACTTC,CASSFTRQGREQYF
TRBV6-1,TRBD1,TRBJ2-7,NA,TGTGCCAGCAAGAAGACACAGGGGTATGAGCAGTACTTC,CASKKTQGYEQYF
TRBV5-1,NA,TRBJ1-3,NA,TGCGCCAGCAGCTTTCAGGGCACCCCTGGAAACACCATATATTTT,CASSFQGTPGNTIYF
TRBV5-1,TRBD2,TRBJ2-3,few,TGCGCCAGCAGCTTGGATAGCGGGAGTGCAGATACGCAGTATTTT,CASSLDSGSADTQYF
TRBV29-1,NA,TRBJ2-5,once,TGCAGCGTTGAAGGATCCCTGGTGGAGACCCAGTACTTC,CSVEGSLVETQYF
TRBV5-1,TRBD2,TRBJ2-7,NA,TGCGCCAGCAGCTTGTTTAGCGGGAGGAGGCCCTACGAGCAGTACTTC,CASSLFSGRRPYEQYF
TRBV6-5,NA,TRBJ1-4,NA,TGTGCCAGCAGTTACGGGGGGACAACTAATGAAAAACTGTTTTTT,CASSYGGTTNEKLFF
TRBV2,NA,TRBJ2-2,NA,TGTGCCAGCAGGGACCTGCCCGGGGAGCTGTTTTTT,CASRDLPGELFF
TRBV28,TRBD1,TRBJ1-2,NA,TGTGCCAGCGAGGGGGCAGGCTATGGCTACACCTTC,CASEGAGYGYTF
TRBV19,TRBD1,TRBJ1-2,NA,TGTGCCAGTAGTGCCAGGGGGTTTGGCTACACCTTC,CASSARGFGYTF
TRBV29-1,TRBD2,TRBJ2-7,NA,TGCAGCGGCCGCCGCCTCGGACTAGCGGGGACCTACGAGCAGTACTTC,CSGRRLGLAGTYEQYF
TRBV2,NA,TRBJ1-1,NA,TGTGCCAGCAGTGAGGGGGGTTGGGACACTGAAGCTTTCTTT,CASSEGGWDTEAFF
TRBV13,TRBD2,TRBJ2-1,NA,TGTGCCAGCAGTCCGGGACTAGCGGGATTCTTTTACAATGAGCAGTTCTTC,CASSPGLAGFFYNEQFF
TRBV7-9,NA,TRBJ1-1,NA,TGTGCCAGCAGCTTACCACCCCTTGAAGCTTTCTTT,CASSLPPLEAFF
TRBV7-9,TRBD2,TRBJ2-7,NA,TGTGCCAGCAGCGACAGGACTAGCGGGAGCTCCTACGAGCAGTACTTC,CASSDRTSGSSYEQYF
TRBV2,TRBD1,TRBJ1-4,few,TGTGCCAGCCTAACGGGACAGGGCGGTGAAAAACTGTTTTTT,CASLTGQGGEKLFF
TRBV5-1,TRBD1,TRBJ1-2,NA,TGCGCCAGCAGCTTGGGTGGGATCGGACAGGCCGTGGGAGGCTACACCTTC,CASSLGGIGQAVGGYTF
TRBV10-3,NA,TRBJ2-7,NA,TGTGCCATCAGCCCCTGGGGGAGCTCCTACGAGCAGTACTTC,CAISPWGSSYEQYF
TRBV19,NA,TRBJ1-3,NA,TGTGACTCACCGGAGGCTTGCTCTGGAAACACCATATATTTT,CDSPEACSGNTIYF
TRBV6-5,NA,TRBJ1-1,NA,TGTGCCAGCATAAGGGATACCATGAACACTGAAGCTTTCTTT,CASIRDTMNTEAFF
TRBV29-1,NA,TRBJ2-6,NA,TGCAGCGTTGGAGGGACTGGGGCCAACGTCCTGACTTTC,CSVGGTGANVLTF
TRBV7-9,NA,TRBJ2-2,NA,TGTGCCAGCAGCTTAGTAGGAGGGACTAACACCGGGGAGCTGTTTTTT,CASSLVGGTNTGELFF
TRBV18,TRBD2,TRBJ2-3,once,TGTGCCAGCTCAACCGGACTAGCGGAGGTAGATACGCAGTATTTT,CASSTGLAEVDTQYF
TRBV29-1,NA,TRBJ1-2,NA,TGCAGCGGGACAGCTGACTATGGCTACACCTTC,CSGTADYGYTF
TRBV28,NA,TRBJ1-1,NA,TGTGCCAGCAGCTTGAACCCCCCGAACACTGAAGCTTTCTTT,CASSLNPPNTEAFF
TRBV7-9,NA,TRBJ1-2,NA,TGTGCCAGCAGCTTAGTAGCAGGGAAGGACTATGGCTACACCTTC,CASSLVAGKDYGYTF
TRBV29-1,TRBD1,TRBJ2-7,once,TGCAGCGGGGGACAGGCTGGCGGCGAGCAGTACTTC,CSGGQAGGEQYF
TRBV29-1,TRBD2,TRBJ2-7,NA,TGCAGCGTAACCTTGACTAGCGGGAGTCCGAGAGAGCAGTACTTC,CSVTLTSGSPREQYF